These 6 T cell receptor beta chains came from one sample sequenced in a study of T-cell memory formation after mild COVID-19. TCRdb re-derived calls from the 5' RACE reads in MiXCR, one entry per CDR3 protein. The table has a few hundred thousand distinct CDR3 sequences, over 25% seen once. The specimen sequenced was PBMCs or a T cell subset sorted from them (not recorded which). Receptor source: an adult woman who had mild COVID-19 (a few samples of this study predate the infection). Cell type and time point are not known.

The V call is TRBV15, the J call TRBJ2-7, with TRBD2 matching over 8 bases. The CDR3 runs to 15 residues. V shed 0 bases and J 4 bases; nucleotides not matched to a gene: 5. Germline loops: CDR1 LNHNV, CDR2 YYDKDF (reference sequence). CDR3 coding DNA: TGTGCCACCAGCAGAGAGAGCGGGGGTTCTTACGAGCAGTACTTC. Its protein is CATSRESGGSYEQYF.

The V gene is TRBV30, the J gene TRBJ2-3; 10 bases agree with TRBD2. Per the germline V gene, CDR1 is GTSNPN and CDR2 is SVGIG (reference sequence). J was trimmed by 4 bases and V by 6 bases; bases with no gene match: 7. CDR3 length: 14 residues. For the CDR3, the DNA is TGTGCCTGCGAGAGCGGGGGGGCAGCAGATACGCAGTATTTT. It specifies CACESGGAADTQYF.

This clonotype has a handful of counts. CDR3 residues: CASSERHGRPQHF. As DNA, the CDR3 is TGTGCCAGCAGTGAACGACATGGGAGGCCCCAGCATTTT. The rearrangement links TRBV6-1 to TRBJ1-5; no definite D call. The CDR3 spans 13 residues. Germline CDR1 and CDR2: MNHNS and SASEGT. V was clipped by 2 bases and J by 9 bases, with 11 bases between them.

This chain uses TRBV6-2 or TRBV6-3 with TRBJ1-6; weak D call: TRBD1 (6 bases). The germline V gene has CDR1 MNHEY and CDR2 SVGEGT. CDR3 length: 13 residues. V lost 6 bases, J lost 10 bases, and 13 bases lay in between. The CDR3 DNA reads as TGTGCCAGCAGGACAGGCGGCGACTCACCCCTCCACTTT. Translating gives CASRTGGDSPLHF.

The chain couples TRBV7-9 to TRBJ2-6; 9 bases fit TRBD2. CDR1 and CDR2 from the germline V gene are SEHNR and FQNEAQ (reference sequence). CDR3 length: 18 residues. V dropped 4 bases and J dropped 0; count of bases not matched to a gene: 7. CDR3 in DNA: TGTGCCAGCAGCTCGGTTGTAGCGGGGGACTCTGGGGCCAACGTCCTGACTTTC. Translating gives CASSSVVAGDSGANVLTF.

For the CDR3, the DNA is TGTGCCAGCAGCGCAAACCTTCTGAGCGTGGGGCACAATGAGCAGTTCTTC. Amino acid sequence: CASSANLLSVGHNEQFF. V and J are TRBV9 and TRBJ2-1, with D possibly being TRBD1 (5 bases). The germline gives CDR1 SGDLS, CDR2 YYNGEE. Trimming took off 3 bases at V and 5 bases at J, with 21 bases between the two ends. The CDR3 totals 17 residues.